This T cell receptor beta chain was recovered during a study of blood T cell repertoires in COVID-19. About the research overall: PBMCs, B-cell-depleted T cells, or T cells provided the cDNA or gDNA that made up the material.

The data were produced by immunoSEQ multiplex PCR, yet TCRdb's version contains in-frame clones alone and is incomplete. Altogether more than 20,000 clones are present, 90% being singletons, with the ten largest covering about 11%. Trimming took 4 bases from V and 3 from J, leaving 12 bases between them. Looked up from germline, CDR1 is SGHVS and CDR2 is FQNEAQ. This CDR3 has 14 residues. Sequenced: peripheral blood. This TCR was recovered from a man aged 65-85 years with acute or convalescent COVID-19. J is TRBJ1-1 and V is TRBV7-8; D call uncertain. The CDR3 is CASSSYKSDTEAFF. CDR3 bases: TGTGCCAGCAGCTCCTATAAATCTGACACTGAAGCTTTCTTT.